The sequence of this T cell receptor beta chain was determined in a study of blood T cell repertoires in COVID-19. This CDR3 region has 14 residues. In germline, CDR1 is SGHRS, CDR2 YFSETQ. Trimming shortened V by 1 base and J by 5 bases, and 13 bases separated the two germline ends. Sequencing used immunoSEQ multiplex PCR; TCRdb keeps in-frame clones, though not all of them. Altogether 150,000 or so clones are present, approximately 86% being singletons, with the ten largest covering roughly 8%. Source material: peripheral blood. The clonotype was recovered from a man in his fifties or sixties with acute or convalescent COVID-19. This chain uses TRBV5-1 with TRBJ2-7, with unresolved D. In nucleotides, the CDR3 is TGCGCCAGCAGCTTGATGAGTATACGGGACGAGCAGTACTTC. Translated: CASSLMSIRDEQYF.